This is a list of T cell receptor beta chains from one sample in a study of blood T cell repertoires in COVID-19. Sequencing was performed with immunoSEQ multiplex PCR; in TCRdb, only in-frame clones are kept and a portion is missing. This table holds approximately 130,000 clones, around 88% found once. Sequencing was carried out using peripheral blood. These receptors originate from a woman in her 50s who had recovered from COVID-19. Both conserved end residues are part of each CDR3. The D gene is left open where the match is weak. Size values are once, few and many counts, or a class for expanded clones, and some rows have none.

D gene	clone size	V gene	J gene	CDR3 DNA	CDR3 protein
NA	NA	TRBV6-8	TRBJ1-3	TGTGCCAGCAGACGCCGACAGGAGCCTGGAAACACCATATATTTT	CASRRRQEPGNTIYF
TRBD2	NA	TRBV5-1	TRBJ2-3	TGCGCCAGCAGCTCGGGACTAGCGGGCCAAACCACAGATACGCAGTATTTT	CASSSGLAGQTTDTQYF
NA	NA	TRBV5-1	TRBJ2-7	TGCGCCAGCAGCCCCTCGGGTAGCGGCTACGAGCAGTACTTC	CASSPSGSGYEQYF
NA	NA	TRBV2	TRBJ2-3	TGTGCCAGCAGTGATCGAGGCTTCTCAAGGGATACGCAGTATTTT	CASSDRGFSRDTQYF
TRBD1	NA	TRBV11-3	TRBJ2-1	TGTGCCAGCAGCCTTTTGGCAGGGGGTGGGTCACATTTACGGAATGAGCAGTTCTTC	CASSLLAGGGSHLRNEQFF
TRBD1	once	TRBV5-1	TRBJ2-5	TGCGCCAGCAGCATCACCGGGACAGGGCCGCAGACCCAGTACTTC	CASSITGTGPQTQYF
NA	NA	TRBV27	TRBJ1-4	TGTGCCAGCAGTCCCAAAAACAGGGTTGGGACTAATGAAAAACTGTTTTTT	CASSPKNRVGTNEKLFF
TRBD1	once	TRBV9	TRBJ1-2	TGTGCCAGCAGCACCGGAGGACAGGGCACCTATGGCTACACCTTC	CASSTGGQGTYGYTF
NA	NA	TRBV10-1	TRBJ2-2	TGCGCCAGCAAGGGGCATTACACCGGGGAGCTGTTTTTT	CASKGHYTGELFF
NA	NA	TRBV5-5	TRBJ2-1	TGTGCCAGCACCGCCGGGTCCAGATCCTCCTACAATGAGCAGTTCTTC	CASTAGSRSSYNEQFF
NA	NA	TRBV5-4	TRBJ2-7	TGTGCCAGCAGCCTCCGACAGTCCTCCTACGAGCAGTACTTC	CASSLRQSSYEQYF
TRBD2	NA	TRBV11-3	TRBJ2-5	TGTGCCAGCAGCTTAGGGGAGGGGGAGACCCAGTACTTC	CASSLGEGETQYF
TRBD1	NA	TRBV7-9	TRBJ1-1	TGTGCCAGCAGCCTGACAGGGGAGGCGACTGAAGCTTTCTTT	CASSLTGEATEAFF
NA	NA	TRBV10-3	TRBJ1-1	TGTGCCACCCGTGGGGCGGGAAACACTGAAGCTTTCTTT	CATRGAGNTEAFF
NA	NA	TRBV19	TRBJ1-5	TGTGCCAGTACCCATTATCTGGGGCAGGGCAATCAGCCCCAGCATTTT	CASTHYLGQGNQPQHF
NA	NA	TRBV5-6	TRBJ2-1	TGTGCCAGCAGTTCGATGGGGCAGGGAAGCAGTGAGCAGTTCTTC	CASSSMGQGSSEQFF
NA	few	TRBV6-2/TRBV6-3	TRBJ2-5	TGTGCCAGCAGTCGATTGAACAGGGCCGGGCAAGAGACCCAGTACTTC	CASSRLNRAGQETQYF
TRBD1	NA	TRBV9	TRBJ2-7	TGTGCCAGCAGCGTGGGACAGAAAGCCTACGAGCAGTACTTC	CASSVGQKAYEQYF
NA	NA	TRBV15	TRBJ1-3	TGTGCCACCAGCAGAGGCGACAGCCGAAACACCATATATTTT	CATSRGDSRNTIYF
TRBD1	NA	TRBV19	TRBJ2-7	TGTGCCAGTAGCAGAGCCGGGACAGGGGGCCACTACGAGCAGTACTTC	CASSRAGTGGHYEQYF
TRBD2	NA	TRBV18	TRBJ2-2	TGTGCCAGCGCGGAGGGACTAGCGATCGGGGAGCTGTTTTTT	CASAEGLAIGELFF
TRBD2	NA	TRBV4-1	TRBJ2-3	TGCGCCAGCAGCAGATCAAAATTTACTAGCGGGGGACCCACAGATACGCAGTATTTT	CASSRSKFTSGGPTDTQYF
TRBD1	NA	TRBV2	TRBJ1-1	TGTGCCAGCAGTGGACAGGGGCTAATGTCGTTCTTT	CASSGQGLMSFF
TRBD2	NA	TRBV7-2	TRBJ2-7	TGTGCCAGCAGCTTATACGCAGGACTAGAAGGCGAGCAGTACTTC	CASSLYAGLEGEQYF
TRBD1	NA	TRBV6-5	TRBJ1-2	TGTGCCAGCAGCCGGGACAGGGGATATGGCTACACCTTC	CASSRDRGYGYTF
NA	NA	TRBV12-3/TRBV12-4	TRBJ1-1	TGTGCCACTACTCGGGGGTTTAACACTGAAGCTTTCTTT	CATTRGFNTEAFF
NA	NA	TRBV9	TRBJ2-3	TGTGCCAGCAGCGATGGAGCGGGTGCAGATACGCAGTATTTT	CASSDGAGADTQYF
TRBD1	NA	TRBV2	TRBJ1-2	TGTGCCAGCAATAGGGGGGACAGGGGCGGCTATGGCTACACCTTC	CASNRGDRGGYGYTF
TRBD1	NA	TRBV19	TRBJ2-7	TGTGCCAGTAGTAGAGGACAGGGTCGGTCCTACGAGCAGTACTTC	CASSRGQGRSYEQYF
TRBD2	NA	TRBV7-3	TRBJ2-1	TGTGCCAGCAGCTTAACACTAGCGGGGGCCGTCTCCTACAATGAGCAGTTCTTC	CASSLTLAGAVSYNEQFF
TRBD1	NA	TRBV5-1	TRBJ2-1	TGCGCCAGCCACGGACGGGACAGGGGCAATGAGCAGTTCTTC	CASHGRDRGNEQFF
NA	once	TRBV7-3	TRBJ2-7	TGTGCCAGCAGCTTATTAGGGGACATCGGAATCTACGAGCAGTACTTC	CASSLLGDIGIYEQYF
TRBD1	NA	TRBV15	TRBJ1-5	TGTGCCACCAGCAGAGGTTCTTCGGACAGGGGCAATCAGCCCCAGCATTTT	CATSRGSSDRGNQPQHF
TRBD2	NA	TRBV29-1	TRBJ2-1	TGCAGCGTTGAAGAAGGTGGGGGGGAATCCTACAATGAGCAGTTCTTC	CSVEEGGGESYNEQFF
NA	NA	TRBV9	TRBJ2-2	TGTGCCAGCAGGGAGAAGACCGGGGAGCTGTTTTTT	CASREKTGELFF
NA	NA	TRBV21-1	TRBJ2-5	TGTGCCAGCAGCAAATTACGGTCAGGGGCCTCGAAGACCCAGTACTTC	CASSKLRSGASKTQYF